This T cell receptor (beta chain) was recorded in a study of blood T cells in healthy people across ages. On the study more broadly: When template switching was applied, about one barcoded beta molecule was captured per two T cells.

With respect to this clonotype: Its target is not known.

Overall study findings and caveats: Among T cells, TCR beta diversity per million cells dropped roughly linearly as age rose.

Those donating, healthy Caucasian individuals from Russia, were aged about 6 to 100. Germline lookup yields CDR1 DFQATT and CDR2 SNEGSKA (reference sequence). V was clipped by 1 base and J by 7 bases, with 8 bases between them. The CDR3 has 11 residues. Through a sample-barcoded 5' primer and a J-beta primer mix, a second PCR was run for roughly 7 to 12 cycles. TCRdb reprocessed the 5' RACE reads via MiXCR and lists one record per CDR3 protein. The repertoire holds 1.5 million to 2 million distinct CDR3 sequences, with roughly 49% as singletons. Sequencing was performed on blood. The chain joins TRBV20-1 to TRBJ2-7, with a possible D match to TRBD1 (6 bases). The TCR originated in a middle-aged woman in good health. The chain's CDR3 is CSARVGTEQYF. CDR3 nucleotide sequence: TGCAGTGCTAGAGTGGGGACAGAGCAGTACTTC.